These 2 T cell receptor beta chains share one sample of origin, sequenced in a study of blood T cell repertoires in COVID-19. Generated by immunoSEQ multiplex PCR, the TCRdb table keeps only in-frame clones and is missing some. The data show fewer than 500,000 clones, about 90% seen once. The sample consisted of peripheral blood. The receptor source for this set is a man aged 18 to 29 with COVID-19, enrolled during active disease.

The chain is built from TRBV5-1 and TRBJ1-6, with D unresolved. Germline CDR1 is SGHRS and CDR2 is YFSETQ. This CDR3 spans 17 amino acids. Trimming cost V 1 base and J 5 bases, with 16 bases left between them. The CDR3 nucleotides read TGCGCCAGCAGCTTGACGGGATCGGGTTTTGATAATTCACCCCTCCACTTT. It encodes CASSLTGSGFDNSPLHF.

V gene TRBV3-1 (or the pseudogene TRBV3-2) combines with J gene TRBJ1-1; possibly TRBD1 for D (5 bases). The CDR3 is made up of 12 amino acids. From germline, CDR1 is LGHDT and CDR2 YNNKEL (reference sequence). Between the trimmed V and J ends, which lost 4 bases and 6 bases, there was a span of 9 bases. CDR3 protein: CASSLGQAEAFF. DNA for the CDR3: TGTGCCAGCAGCCTTGGACAAGCTGAAGCTTTCTTT.